This TCR beta chain originates from a study of cytomegalovirus exposure and HLA in healthy donors. The CDR3 has 13 amino acids. With V trimmed by 5 bases and J by 4 bases, 5 bases remained unmatched. Germline loops: CDR1 SEHNR, CDR2 FQNEAQ (reference sequence). This cohort consisted of healthy bone marrow donors. PCR used 60 Vbeta primers and 13 Jbeta primers. Assay: immunoSEQ multiplex PCR; the TCRdb copy retains only in-frame clones and omits some. Counted here are about 140,000 clones, around 82% occurring once; the ten biggest clones make up around 2.5%. As to this clone: Antigen specificity is unknown.

Study outcomes and limitations: Among the sequence variants, a highly shared cluster was likely an artifact of sequencing.

The clonotype was recovered from a man aged 50-59 years in good health and CMV-seronegative. Sample: PBMCs. The chain joins TRBV7-9 to TRBJ2-7; 7 bases map to TRBD1. In DNA, the CDR3 is TGTGCCAGCAGCAAAGGACAGGATTACGAGCAGTACTTC. Its translation: CASSKGQDYEQYF.